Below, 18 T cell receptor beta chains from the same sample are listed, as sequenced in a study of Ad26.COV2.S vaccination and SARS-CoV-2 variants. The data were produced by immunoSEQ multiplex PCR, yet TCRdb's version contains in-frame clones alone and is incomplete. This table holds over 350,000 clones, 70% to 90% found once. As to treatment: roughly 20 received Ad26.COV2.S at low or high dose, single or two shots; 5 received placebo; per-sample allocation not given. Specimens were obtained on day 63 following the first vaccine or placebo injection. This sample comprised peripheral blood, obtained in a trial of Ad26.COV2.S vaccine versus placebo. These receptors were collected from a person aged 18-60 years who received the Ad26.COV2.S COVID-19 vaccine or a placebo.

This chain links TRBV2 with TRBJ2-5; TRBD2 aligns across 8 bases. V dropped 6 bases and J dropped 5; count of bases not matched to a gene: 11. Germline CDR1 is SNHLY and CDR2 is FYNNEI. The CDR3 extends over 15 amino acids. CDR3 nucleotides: TGTGCCAGCAGACTGATCGGGACTAGGCGGGAGACCCAGTACTTC. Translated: CASRLIGTRRETQYF.

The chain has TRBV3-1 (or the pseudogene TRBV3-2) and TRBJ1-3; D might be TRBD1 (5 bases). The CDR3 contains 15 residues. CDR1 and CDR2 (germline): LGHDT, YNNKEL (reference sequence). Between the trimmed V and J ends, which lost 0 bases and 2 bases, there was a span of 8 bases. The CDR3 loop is CASSQDRVPGNTIYF. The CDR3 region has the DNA TGTGCCAGCAGCCAAGACAGGGTTCCTGGAAACACCATATATTTT.

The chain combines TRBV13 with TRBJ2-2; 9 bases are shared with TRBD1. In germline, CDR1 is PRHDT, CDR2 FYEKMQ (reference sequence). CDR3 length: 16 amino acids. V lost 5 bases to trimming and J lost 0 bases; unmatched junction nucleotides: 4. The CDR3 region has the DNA TGTGCCAGCAGCCCCTGGACAGGGGCGAACACCGGGGAGCTGTTTTTT. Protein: CASSPWTGANTGELFF. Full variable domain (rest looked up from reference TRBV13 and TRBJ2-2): AAGVIQSPRHLIKEKRETATLKCYPIPRHDTVYWYQQGPGQDPQFLISFYEKMQSDKGSIPDRFSAQQFSDYHSELNMSSLELGDSALYFCASSPWTGANTGELFFGEGSRLTVL.

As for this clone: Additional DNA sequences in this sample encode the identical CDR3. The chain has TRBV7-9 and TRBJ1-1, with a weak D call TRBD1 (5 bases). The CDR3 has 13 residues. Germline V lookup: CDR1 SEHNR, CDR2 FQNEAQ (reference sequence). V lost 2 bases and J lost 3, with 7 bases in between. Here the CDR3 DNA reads TGTGCCAGCAGCTTACGGGGGGACACTGAAGCTTTCTTT. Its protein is CASSLRGDTEAFF. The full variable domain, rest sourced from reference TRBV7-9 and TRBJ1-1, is DTGVSQNPRHKITKRGQNVTFRCDPISEHNRLYWYRQTLGQGPEFLTYFQNEAQLEKSRLLSDRFSAERPKGSFSTLEIQRTEQGDSAMYLCASSLRGDTEAFFGQGTRLTVV.

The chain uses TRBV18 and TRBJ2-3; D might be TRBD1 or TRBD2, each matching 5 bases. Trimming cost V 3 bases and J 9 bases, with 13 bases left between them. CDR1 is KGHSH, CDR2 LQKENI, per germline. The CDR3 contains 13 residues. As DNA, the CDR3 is TGTGCCAGCTCACCGAGTAGTAGGGACACGCAGTATTTT. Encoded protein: CASSPSSRDTQYF.

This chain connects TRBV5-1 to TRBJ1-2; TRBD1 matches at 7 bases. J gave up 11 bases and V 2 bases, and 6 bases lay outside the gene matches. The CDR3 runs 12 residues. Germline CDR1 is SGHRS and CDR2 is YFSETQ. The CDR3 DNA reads TGCGCCAGCAGCTTAAACGACAGGGCTTACACCTTC. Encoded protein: CASSLNDRAYTF.

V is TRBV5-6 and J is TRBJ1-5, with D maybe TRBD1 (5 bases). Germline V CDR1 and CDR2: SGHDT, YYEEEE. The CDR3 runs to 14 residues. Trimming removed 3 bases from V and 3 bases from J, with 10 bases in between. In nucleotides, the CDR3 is TGTGCCAGCAGCTCGGGACGGATCAATCAGCCCCAGCATTTT. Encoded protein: CASSSGRINQPQHF.

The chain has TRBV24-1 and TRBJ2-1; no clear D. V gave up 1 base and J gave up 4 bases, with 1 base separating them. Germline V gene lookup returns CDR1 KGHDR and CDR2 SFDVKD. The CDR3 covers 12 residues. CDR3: CATSDLYNEQFF. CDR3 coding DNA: TGTGCCACCAGTGATTTATACAATGAGCAGTTCTTC.

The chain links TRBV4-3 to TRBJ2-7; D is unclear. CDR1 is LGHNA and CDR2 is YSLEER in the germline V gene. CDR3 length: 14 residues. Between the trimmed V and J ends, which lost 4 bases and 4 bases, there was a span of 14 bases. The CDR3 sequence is CASSLTRHDYEQYF. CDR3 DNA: TGCGCCAGCAGCCTGACTCGTCACGATTACGAGCAGTACTTC.

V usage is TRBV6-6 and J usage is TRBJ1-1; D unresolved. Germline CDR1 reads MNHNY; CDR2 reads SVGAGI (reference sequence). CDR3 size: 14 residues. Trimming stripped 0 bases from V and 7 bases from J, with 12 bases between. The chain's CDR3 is CASSYSSSVSEAFF. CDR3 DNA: TGTGCCAGCAGTTACTCGAGTTCAGTTAGTGAAGCTTTCTTT.

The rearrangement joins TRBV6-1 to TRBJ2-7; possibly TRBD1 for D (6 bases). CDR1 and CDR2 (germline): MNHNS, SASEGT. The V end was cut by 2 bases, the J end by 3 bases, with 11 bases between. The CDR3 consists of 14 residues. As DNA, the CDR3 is TGTGCCAGCAGTGAACGCCCACAGGGCTACGAGCAGTACTTC. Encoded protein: CASSERPQGYEQYF.

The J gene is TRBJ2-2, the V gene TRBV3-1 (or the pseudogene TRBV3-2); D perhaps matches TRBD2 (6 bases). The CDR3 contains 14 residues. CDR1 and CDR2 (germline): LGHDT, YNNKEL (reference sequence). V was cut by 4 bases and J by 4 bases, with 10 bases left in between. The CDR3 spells CASSRLGGTGELFF. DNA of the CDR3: TGTGCCAGCAGCCGCCTGGGGGGCACCGGGGAGCTGTTTTTT.

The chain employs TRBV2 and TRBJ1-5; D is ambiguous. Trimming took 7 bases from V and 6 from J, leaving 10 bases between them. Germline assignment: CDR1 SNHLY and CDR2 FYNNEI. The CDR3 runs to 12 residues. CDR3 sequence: CASTLSGQPQHF. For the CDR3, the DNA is TGTGCCAGCACCTTGTCGGGTCAGCCCCAGCATTTT.

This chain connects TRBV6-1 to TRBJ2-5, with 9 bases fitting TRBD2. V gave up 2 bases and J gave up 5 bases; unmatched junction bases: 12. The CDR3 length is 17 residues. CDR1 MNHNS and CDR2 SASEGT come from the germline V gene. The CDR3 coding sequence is TGTGCCAGCAGTGAACAGAGTGTTAGCGGGGGAGGTGAGACCCAGTACTTC. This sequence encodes CASSEQSVSGGGETQYF.

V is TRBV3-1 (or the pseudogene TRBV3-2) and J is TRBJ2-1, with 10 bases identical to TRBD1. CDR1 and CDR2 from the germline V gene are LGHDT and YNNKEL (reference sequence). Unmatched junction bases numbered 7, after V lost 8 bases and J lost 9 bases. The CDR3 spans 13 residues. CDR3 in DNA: TGTGCCAGCGCCCGGGACAGGGGAGGTGAGCAGTTCTTC. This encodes CASARDRGGEQFF.

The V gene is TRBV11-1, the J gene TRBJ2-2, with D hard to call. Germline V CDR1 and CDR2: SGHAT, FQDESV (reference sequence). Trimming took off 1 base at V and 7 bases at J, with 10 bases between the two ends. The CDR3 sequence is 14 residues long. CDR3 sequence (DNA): TGTGCCAGCAGCTTAGGGCAGGCCATCGGGGAGCTGTTTTTT. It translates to CASSLGQAIGELFF.

The CDR3 sequence is CASRRGAQGHTQYF. The DNA for the CDR3 is TGTGCCAGCAGGCGGGGGGCCCAAGGGCATACGCAGTATTTT. The V gene is TRBV27, the J gene TRBJ2-3; 8 bases match TRBD2. Trimming removed 6 bases from V and 7 bases from J; junction bases left unmatched: 9. The CDR3 is made up of 14 amino acids. Germline values: CDR1 MNHEY, CDR2 SMNVEV (reference sequence).

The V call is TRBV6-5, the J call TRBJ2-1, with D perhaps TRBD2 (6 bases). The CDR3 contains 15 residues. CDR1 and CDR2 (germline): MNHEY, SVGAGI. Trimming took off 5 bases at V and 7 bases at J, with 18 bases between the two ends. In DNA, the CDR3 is TGTGCCAGCAGTCACCTCCGGGACTTCAAGAATGAGCAGTTCTTC. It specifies CASSHLRDFKNEQFF.